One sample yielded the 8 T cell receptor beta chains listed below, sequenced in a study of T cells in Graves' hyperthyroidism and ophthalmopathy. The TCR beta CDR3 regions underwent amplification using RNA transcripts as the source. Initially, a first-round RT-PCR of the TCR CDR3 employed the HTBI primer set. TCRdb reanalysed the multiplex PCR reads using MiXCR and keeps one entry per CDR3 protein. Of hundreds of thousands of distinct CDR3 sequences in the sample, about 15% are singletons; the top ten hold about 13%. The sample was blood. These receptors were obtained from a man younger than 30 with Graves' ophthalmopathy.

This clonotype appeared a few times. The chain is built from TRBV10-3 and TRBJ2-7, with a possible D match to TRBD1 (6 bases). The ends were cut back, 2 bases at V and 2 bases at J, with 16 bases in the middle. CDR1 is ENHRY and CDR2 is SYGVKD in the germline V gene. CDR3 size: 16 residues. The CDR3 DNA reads TGTGCCATCAGTGAGATGTTAAGGACAGATGCCTACGAGCAGTACTTC. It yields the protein CAISEMLRTDAYEQYF.

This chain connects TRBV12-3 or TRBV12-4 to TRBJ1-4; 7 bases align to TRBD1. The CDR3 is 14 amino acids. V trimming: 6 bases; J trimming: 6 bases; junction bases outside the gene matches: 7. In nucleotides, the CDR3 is TGTGCCAGCAGCCCAGGGGGGCGGGATGAAAAACTGTTTTTT. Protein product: CASSPGGRDEKLFF.

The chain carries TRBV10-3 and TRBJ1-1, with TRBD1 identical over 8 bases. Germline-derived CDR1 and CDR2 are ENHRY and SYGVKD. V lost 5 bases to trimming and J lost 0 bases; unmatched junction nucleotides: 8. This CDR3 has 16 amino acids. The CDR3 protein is CAISNHGQGMNTEAFF. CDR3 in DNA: TGTGCCATCAGTAACCACGGACAGGGAATGAACACTGAAGCTTTCTTT.

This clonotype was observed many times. The CDR3: CASRGATSGRSSYNEQFF. The CDR3 DNA is TGCGCCAGCAGAGGGGCGACTAGCGGGAGGAGCTCCTACAATGAGCAGTTCTTC. V and J are TRBV10-2 and TRBJ2-1; 13 bases agree with TRBD2. CDR1 is WSHSY and CDR2 is SAAADI in the germline V gene. The V and J ends lost 6 bases and 0 bases, in that order; junction bases with no gene match: 8. The CDR3 covers 18 residues.

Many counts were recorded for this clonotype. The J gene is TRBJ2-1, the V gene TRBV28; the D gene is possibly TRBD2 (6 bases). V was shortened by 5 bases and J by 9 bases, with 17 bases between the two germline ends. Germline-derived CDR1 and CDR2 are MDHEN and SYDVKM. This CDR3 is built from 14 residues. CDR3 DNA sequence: TGTGCCAGCAGTCTCGGACGGCCGCGGGGTGAGCAGTTCTTC. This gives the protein CASSLGRPRGEQFF.

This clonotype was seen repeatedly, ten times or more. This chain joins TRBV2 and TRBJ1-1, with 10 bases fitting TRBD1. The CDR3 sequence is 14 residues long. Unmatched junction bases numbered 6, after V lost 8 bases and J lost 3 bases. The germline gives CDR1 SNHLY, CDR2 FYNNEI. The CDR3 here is CASGWTGGDTEAFF. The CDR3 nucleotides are TGTGCCAGCGGATGGACAGGGGGGGACACTGAAGCTTTCTTT.

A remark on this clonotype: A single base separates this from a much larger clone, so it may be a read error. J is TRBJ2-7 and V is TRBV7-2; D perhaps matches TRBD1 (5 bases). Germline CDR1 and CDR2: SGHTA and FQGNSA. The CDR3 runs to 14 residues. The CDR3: CANSLARVSYEQYF. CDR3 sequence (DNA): TGTGCCAACAGCTTAGCCAGGGTTTCCTACGAGCAGTACTTC.

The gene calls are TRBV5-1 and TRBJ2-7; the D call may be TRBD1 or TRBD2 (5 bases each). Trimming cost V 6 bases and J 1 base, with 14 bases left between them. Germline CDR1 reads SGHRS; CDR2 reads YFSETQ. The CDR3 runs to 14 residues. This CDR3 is CASTAEGLSYEQYF. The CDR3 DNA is TGCGCCAGCACAGCCGAGGGGTTATCCTACGAGCAGTACTTC.